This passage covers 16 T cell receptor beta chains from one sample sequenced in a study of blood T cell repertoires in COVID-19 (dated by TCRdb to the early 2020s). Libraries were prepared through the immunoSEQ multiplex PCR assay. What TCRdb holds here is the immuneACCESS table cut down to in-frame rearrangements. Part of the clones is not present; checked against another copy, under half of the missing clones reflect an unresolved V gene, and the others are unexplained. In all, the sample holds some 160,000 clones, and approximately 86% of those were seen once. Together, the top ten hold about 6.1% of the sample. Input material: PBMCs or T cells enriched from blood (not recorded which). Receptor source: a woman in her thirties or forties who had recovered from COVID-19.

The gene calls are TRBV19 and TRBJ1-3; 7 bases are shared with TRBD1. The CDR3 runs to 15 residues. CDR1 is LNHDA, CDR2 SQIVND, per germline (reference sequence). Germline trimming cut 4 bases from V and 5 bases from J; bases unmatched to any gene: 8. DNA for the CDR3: TGTGCCAGTAGTACCCGGACAGGAGCGCGAAACACCATATATTTT. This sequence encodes CASSTRTGARNTIYF.

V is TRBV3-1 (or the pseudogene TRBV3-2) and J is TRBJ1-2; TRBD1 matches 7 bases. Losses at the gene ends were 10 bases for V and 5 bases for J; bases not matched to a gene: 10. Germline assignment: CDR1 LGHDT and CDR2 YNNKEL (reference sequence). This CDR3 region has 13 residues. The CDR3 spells CATSQGNYYGYTF. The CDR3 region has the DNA TGTGCCACGTCACAGGGGAACTATTATGGCTACACCTTC.

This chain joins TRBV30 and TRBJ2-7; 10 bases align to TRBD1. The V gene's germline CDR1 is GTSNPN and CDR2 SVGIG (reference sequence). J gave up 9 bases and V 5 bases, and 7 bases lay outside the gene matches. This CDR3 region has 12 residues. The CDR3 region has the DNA TGTGCCTGGCGACAGGGGGCAAAAGTGCAGTACTTC. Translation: CAWRQGAKVQYF.

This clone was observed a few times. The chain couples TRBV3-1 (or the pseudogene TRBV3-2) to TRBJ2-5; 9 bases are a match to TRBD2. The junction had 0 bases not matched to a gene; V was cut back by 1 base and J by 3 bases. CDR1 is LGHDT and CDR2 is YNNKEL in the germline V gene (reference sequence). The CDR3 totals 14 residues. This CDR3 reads CASSQASGEETQYF. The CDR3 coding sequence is TGTGCCAGCAGCCAAGCTAGCGGGGAAGAGACCCAGTACTTC.

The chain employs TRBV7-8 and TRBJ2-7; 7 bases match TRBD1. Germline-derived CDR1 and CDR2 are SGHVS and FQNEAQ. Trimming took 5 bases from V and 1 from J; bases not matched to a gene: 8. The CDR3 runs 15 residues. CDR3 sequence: CASSPLVRGSYEQYF. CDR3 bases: TGTGCCAGCAGCCCCTTGGTCAGGGGGTCCTACGAGCAGTACTTC.

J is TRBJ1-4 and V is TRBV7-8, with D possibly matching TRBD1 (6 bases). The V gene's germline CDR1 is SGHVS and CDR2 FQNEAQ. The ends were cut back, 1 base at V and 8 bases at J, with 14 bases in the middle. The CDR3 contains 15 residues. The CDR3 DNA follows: TGTGCCAGCAGCTTAGGCGGTACAGGGATAGAAAAACTGTTTTTT. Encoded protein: CASSLGGTGIEKLFF. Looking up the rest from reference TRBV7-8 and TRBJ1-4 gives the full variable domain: GAGVSQSPRYKVAKRGQDVALRCDPISGHVSLFWYQQALGQGPEFLTYFQNEAQLDKSGLPSDRFFAERPEGSVSTLKIQRTQQEDSAVYLCASSLGGTGIEKLFFGSGTQLSVL.

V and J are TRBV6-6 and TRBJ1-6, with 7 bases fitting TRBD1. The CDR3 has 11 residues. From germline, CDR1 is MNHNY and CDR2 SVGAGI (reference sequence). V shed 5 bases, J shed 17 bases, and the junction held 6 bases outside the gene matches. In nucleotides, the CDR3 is TGTGCCAGCAGTAACCCGGGACAGTTCCACTTT. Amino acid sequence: CASSNPGQFHF.

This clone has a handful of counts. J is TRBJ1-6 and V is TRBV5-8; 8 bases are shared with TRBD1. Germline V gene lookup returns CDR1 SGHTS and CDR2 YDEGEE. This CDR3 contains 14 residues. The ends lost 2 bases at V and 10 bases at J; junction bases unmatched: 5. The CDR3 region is CASSLDRGRSPLHF. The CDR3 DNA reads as TGTGCCAGCAGCTTAGACAGGGGAAGATCACCCCTCCACTTT.

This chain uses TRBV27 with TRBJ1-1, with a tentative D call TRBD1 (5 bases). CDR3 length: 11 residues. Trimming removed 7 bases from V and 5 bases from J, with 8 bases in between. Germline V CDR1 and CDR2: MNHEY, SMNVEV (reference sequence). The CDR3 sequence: CASTGGTEAFF. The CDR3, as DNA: TGTGCCAGCACCGGGGGGACTGAAGCTTTCTTT.

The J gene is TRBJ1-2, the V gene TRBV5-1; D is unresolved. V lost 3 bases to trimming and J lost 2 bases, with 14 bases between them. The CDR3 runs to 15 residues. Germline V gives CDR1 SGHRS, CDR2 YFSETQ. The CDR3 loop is CASSYGGDANYGYTF. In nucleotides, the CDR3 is TGCGCCAGCAGCTACGGCGGGGATGCGAACTATGGCTACACCTTC.

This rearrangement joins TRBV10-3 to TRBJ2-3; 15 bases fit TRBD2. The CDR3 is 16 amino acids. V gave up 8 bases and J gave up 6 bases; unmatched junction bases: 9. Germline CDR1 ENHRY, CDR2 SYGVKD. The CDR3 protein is CAISWGLAGGRDTQYF. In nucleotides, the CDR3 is TGTGCCATCTCTTGGGGACTAGCGGGGGGTCGGGATACGCAGTATTTT.

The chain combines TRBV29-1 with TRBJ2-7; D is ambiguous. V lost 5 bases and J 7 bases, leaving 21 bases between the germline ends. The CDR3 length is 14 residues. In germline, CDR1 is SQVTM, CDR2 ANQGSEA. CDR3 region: CSVNLGSSTREQYF. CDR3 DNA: TGCAGCGTTAACTTGGGTTCCTCTACGAGGGAGCAGTACTTC.

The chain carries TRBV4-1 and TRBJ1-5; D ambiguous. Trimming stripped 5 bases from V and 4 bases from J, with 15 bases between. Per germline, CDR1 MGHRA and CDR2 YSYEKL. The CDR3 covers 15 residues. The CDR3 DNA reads TGCGCCAGCAGCTTTAGACACTCGGGGAATCAGCCCCAGCATTTT. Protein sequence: CASSFRHSGNQPQHF.

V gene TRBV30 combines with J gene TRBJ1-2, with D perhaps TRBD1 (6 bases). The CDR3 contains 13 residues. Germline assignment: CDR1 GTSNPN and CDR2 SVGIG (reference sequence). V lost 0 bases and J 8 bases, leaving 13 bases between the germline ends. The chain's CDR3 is CAWSVAGDGGYTF. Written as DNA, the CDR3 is TGTGCCTGGAGTGTAGCAGGGGATGGCGGCTACACCTTC.

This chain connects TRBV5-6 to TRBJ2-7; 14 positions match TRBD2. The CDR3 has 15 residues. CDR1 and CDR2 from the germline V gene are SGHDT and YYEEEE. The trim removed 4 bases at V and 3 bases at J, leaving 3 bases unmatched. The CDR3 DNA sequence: TGTGCCAGCAGCCCGGGACTAGCGGGAGTCTACGAGCAGTACTTC. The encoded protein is CASSPGLAGVYEQYF.

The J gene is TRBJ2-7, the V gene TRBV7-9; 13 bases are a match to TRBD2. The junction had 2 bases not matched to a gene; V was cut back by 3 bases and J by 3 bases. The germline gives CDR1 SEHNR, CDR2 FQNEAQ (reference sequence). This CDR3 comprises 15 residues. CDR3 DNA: TGTGCCAGCAGCTTGGGACTAGCGGGAAGCTACGAGCAGTACTTC. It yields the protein CASSLGLAGSYEQYF.